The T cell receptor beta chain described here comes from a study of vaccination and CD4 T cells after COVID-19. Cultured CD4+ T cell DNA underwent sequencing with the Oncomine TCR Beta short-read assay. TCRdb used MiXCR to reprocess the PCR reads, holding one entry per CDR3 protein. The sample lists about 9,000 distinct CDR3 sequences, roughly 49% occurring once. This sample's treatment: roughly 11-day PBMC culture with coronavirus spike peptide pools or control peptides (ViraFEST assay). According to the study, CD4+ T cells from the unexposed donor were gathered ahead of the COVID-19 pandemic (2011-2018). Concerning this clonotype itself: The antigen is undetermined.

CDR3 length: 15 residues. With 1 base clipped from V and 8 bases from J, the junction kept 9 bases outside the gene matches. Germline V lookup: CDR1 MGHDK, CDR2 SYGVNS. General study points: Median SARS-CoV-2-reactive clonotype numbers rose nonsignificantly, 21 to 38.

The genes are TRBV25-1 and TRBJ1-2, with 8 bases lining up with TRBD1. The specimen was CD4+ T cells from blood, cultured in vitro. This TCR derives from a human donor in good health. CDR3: CASSEFTGGREGYTF. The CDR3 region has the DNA TGTGCCAGCAGTGAATTCACAGGGGGTAGGGAGGGCTACACCTTC.